This T cell receptor beta chain was found in a study of T cell clonality in common variable immunodeficiency. Control and CVID samples contributed equal amounts of genomic DNA. Profiled with immunoSEQ multiplex PCR; TCRdb holds only in-frame clones, not every one. The repertoire consists of around 39,000 clones, none detected only once. This clone occurred many times. Its matching antigen is unknown. With the read ending 3 residues before the CDR3 end, the germline J gene is used to fill in that end. This CDR3 has 17 residues. Germline assignment: CDR1 SGHRS and CDR2 YFSETQ. With V trimmed by 4 bases and J by 0 bases, 8 bases remained unmatched. General study points: Reportedly, TCR beta sequences from common variable immunodeficiency showed fewer deletions and N-nucleotide insertions.

The sequenced sample consisted of peripheral blood mononuclear cells. The J gene is TRBJ2-1, the V gene TRBV5-1; TRBD2 matches at 9 bases. This receptor was obtained from a person between 18 and 70 years old in good health. The CDR3 loop reads CASSPRVAGASYNEQFF. The part of the CDR3 DNA that was read is TGCGCCAGCAGCCCTCGGGTAGCGGGGGCCTCCTACAATGAG.